This TCR beta chain was sequenced in a study of blood T cell repertoires in COVID-19. Study information: Material from acute and convalescent COVID-19 was sourced from the United States, Italy and Spain. The analysed material was cDNA or gDNA that came from T cells, B-cell-depleted T cells, or PBMCs.

Original data processing: Amplification of reference gene primers was used by the study to estimate nucleated cell counts. Clones were sequenced by immunoSEQ multiplex PCR, and TCRdb holds only the in-frame ones, with some missing. From that table come the V and J calls and clone size; the DNA was used to work out D and trimming. Among under 450,000 clones, approximately 86% were seen once, and the ten largest hold roughly 7.2%. The CDR3 sequence is 16 residues long. V was trimmed by 1 base and J by 4 bases, leaving 16 bases between them. Germline loops: CDR1 SEHNR, CDR2 FQNEAQ (reference sequence). The TCR was taken from a woman aged 55-69 years with COVID-19, enrolled during active disease. The chain couples TRBV7-9 to TRBJ1-2; possible D gene TRBD1, 6 bases. The sample comprised peripheral blood. CDR3 region: CASSLGFPGAVYGYTF. For the CDR3, the DNA is TGTGCCAGCAGCTTAGGGTTTCCAGGGGCGGTCTATGGCTACACCTTC.